Sequencing of this T cell receptor (beta chain) was carried out in a study of blood T cell repertoires in COVID-19. About the research overall: The United States, Italy and Spain were the sources of the acute and convalescent COVID-19 samples.

Study processing details: Reference gene primer amplification gave nucleated cell count estimates. Profiled with immunoSEQ multiplex PCR; TCRdb holds only in-frame clones, not every one. D and trimming were read from the DNA, whereas the V and J calls and clone size are those reported in that table. The table lists 150,000 or so clones, 85% to 90% of them singletons. V was shortened by 1 base and J by 7 bases, with 13 bases between the two germline ends. CDR1 and CDR2 (germline): SEHNR, FQNEAQ (reference sequence). The CDR3 runs 15 residues. The sequenced sample was peripheral blood. This receptor was identified in a man aged 18 to 29 with COVID-19, enrolled during active disease. The chain couples TRBV7-9 to TRBJ2-2; a possible D gene is TRBD2 (5 bases). CDR3: CASSLGLRGVGELFF. CDR3 nucleotide sequence: TGTGCCAGCAGCTTAGGTCTCCGGGGAGTCGGGGAGCTGTTTTTT.